What follows is one T cell receptor beta chain and its context. What it binds is unknown. This entry belongs to a study of early stage breast cancer tumors. Study information: Each sample averaged approximately 10-fold read coverage.

Measured with immunoSEQ multiplex PCR; TCRdb has only the in-frame clones, and not every one. The profile shows some 58,000 clones, around 80% of them singletons. Study conclusions and caveats: Most shared enriched TCRB sequences were commonly generated ones. Blood repertoires resembled normal breast more than tumor.

Germline values: CDR1 SGHDT, CDR2 YYEEEE. The CDR3 runs 13 residues. V lost 2 bases to trimming and J lost 0 bases, with 5 bases between them. The sequencing input was blood. The TCR comes from a person aged 25-39 years with breast cancer. This chain connects TRBV5-6 to TRBJ1-1; D ambiguous. Here the CDR3 reads CASSFDLNTEAFF. The DNA for the CDR3 is TGTGCCAGCAGCTTCGATCTGAACACTGAAGCTTTCTTT.